This T cell receptor beta chain appears in the sequencing data of a study of shared clonotypes between healthy human individuals. Study outcomes and limitations: The study generally estimated greater richness for naive than memory subsets.

A deep-level run was used for the assay. Profiling relied on immunoSEQ multiplex PCR, and the TCRdb table lists in-frame clones only, not all of them. This table holds about 2.3 million clones, roughly 93% found once. CD4+ cell separation produced CD45RA+ naive and CD45RA-negative memory subsets. With regard to this clone: What it recognizes is unknown.

This CDR3 has 15 residues. The V and J ends lost 0 bases and 4 bases respectively, with 14 bases between them. CDR1 SGDLS and CDR2 YYNGEE come from the germline V gene. The sequence was obtained from a man in his late teens or twenties in good health. Some clones in this sample may be carry-over from other donors' samples. The chain carries TRBV9 and TRBJ2-7; D remains unclear. Sequencing was done on a sample of naive CD4+ T cells from PBMCs. Documented subset: CD45RA+ positively selected. The CDR3 DNA is TGTGCCAGCAGCGTAGGGTCTGCGGCAATTTACGAGCAGTACTTC. It codes for CASSVGSAAIYEQYF.